The 31 T cell receptor beta chains reported below all come from one sample, sequenced in a study of graft-versus-host responses after intestinal transplantation. TCRdb keeps only in-frame clones here, not all; method: immunoSEQ multiplex PCR. Of about 6,800 clones in the sample, about 26% were seen once. This material consisted of alloreactive CD4+ T cells from a mixed lymphocyte reaction culture, taken before intestinal transplant. Indicated subset: CFSE-low proliferating T cells sorted from approximately 6-day pre-transplant mixed lymphocyte reaction (GvH or HvG direction). These receptors were obtained from a human patient who received an intestinal transplant.

The rearrangement joins TRBV7-3 to TRBJ2-1; 14 bases fit TRBD2. The CDR3 length is 15 residues. The germline V gene encodes CDR1 SGHTA and CDR2 FQGTGA. With 4 bases clipped from V and 6 bases from J, the junction kept 2 bases outside the gene matches. The CDR3 DNA reads TGTGCCAGCAGCTCGGGACTAGCGGGAGTCAATGAGCAGTTCTTC. Protein sequence: CASSSGLAGVNEQFF.

This clone was seen only a few times. The chain employs TRBV11-1 and TRBJ2-3; D perhaps matches TRBD1 (6 bases). CDR3 size: 14 residues. Germline assignment: CDR1 SGHAT and CDR2 FQDESV (reference sequence). Trimming stripped 6 bases from V and 5 bases from J, with 15 bases between. For the CDR3, the DNA is TGTGCCAGCAGGGAAGGGGGACGGGGAGATACGCAGTATTTT. Translating it yields CASREGGRGDTQYF.

The sample holds a few counts of this clone. V gene TRBV5-1 combines with J gene TRBJ2-5; 11 bases fit TRBD1. Germline CDR1 and CDR2: SGHRS and YFSETQ. The trim removed 4 bases at V and 0 bases at J, leaving 2 bases unmatched. This CDR3 is built from 15 residues. As DNA, the CDR3 is TGCGCCAGCAGCGGGGACAGGGGGTACCAAGAGACCCAGTACTTC. Translated: CASSGDRGYQETQYF.

This clone is deemed medium-sized (0.01 to 0.1%). This chain uses TRBV18 with TRBJ1-5; weak D call: TRBD1 (5 bases). CDR3 length: 18 residues. Germline V gene data show CDR1 as KGHSH and CDR2 as LQKENI. With 6 bases removed from V and 0 bases from J, the gap between germline ends came to 21 bases. CDR3 in amino acids: CASSPNPIGDYSNQPQHF. CDR3 nucleotides: TGTGCCAGCTCCCCAAATCCCATAGGGGACTATAGCAATCAGCCCCAGCATTTT.

The chain has TRBV7-9 and TRBJ1-1, with D tentatively TRBD1 (5 bases). Deletions cut 5 bases from V and 2 bases from J, with 12 bases between. The CDR3 consists of 14 residues. Germline CDR1 SEHNR, CDR2 FQNEAQ (reference sequence). The CDR3 region has the DNA TGTGCCAGCAGCCCCTCGACAGCAAACACTGAAGCTTTCTTT. The encoded protein is CASSPSTANTEAFF.

This clone is deemed medium-sized. The chain couples TRBV18 to TRBJ1-1; D remains unclear. Germline V gives CDR1 KGHSH, CDR2 LQKENI. The CDR3 has 14 amino acids. V dropped 3 bases and J dropped 5 bases, with 13 bases sitting between them. CDR3 bases: TGTGCCAGCTCACCCCGACCCATGGGGACTGAAGCTTTCTTT. This encodes CASSPRPMGTEAFF.

This clone was found a few times. The chain is built from TRBV6-5 and TRBJ2-7; TRBD1 matches 7 bases. The CDR3 has 13 residues. The germline gives CDR1 MNHEY, CDR2 SVGAGI. The junction had 7 bases not matched to a gene; V was cut back by 6 bases and J by 5 bases. This CDR3 is CASRRTGPNEQYF. CDR3 DNA sequence: TGTGCCAGCAGGAGGACAGGTCCTAACGAGCAGTACTTC.

V is TRBV5-5 and J is TRBJ1-2, with D unclear. Trimming took off 3 bases at V and 10 bases at J, with 13 bases between the two ends. CDR3 size: 12 residues. CDR1 and CDR2 (germline): SGHKS, YYEKEE (reference sequence). CDR3 region: CASSSGYRSYTF. The CDR3 bases are TGTGCCAGCAGCTCAGGTTATCGGTCCTACACCTTC.

This clone has just a few counts. The J gene is TRBJ2-1, the V gene TRBV7-3; TRBD2 is a possible D gene (6 bases). V lost 1 base and J 9 bases, leaving 19 bases between the germline ends. Germline V gene lookup returns CDR1 SGHTA and CDR2 FQGTGA. This CDR3 is built from 16 residues. The CDR3 loop reads CASSLRVGLPNGEQFF. The CDR3 bases are TGTGCCAGCAGCTTAAGGGTGGGACTCCCTAACGGTGAGCAGTTCTTC.

There are a few counts of this clone. This chain links TRBV2 with TRBJ2-1, with D tentatively TRBD1 (6 bases). V lost 3 bases and J lost 2, with 8 bases in between. The CDR3 extends over 14 amino acids. In germline, CDR1 is SNHLY, CDR2 FYNNEI. The CDR3 spells CASSDGGAYNEQFF. CDR3 nucleotide sequence: TGTGCCAGCAGTGATGGGGGCGCCTACAATGAGCAGTTCTTC. Looking up the rest from reference TRBV2 and TRBJ2-1 gives the full variable domain: EPEVTQTPSHQVTQMGQEVILRCVPISNHLYFYWYRQILGQKVEFLVSFYNNEISEKSEIFDDQFSVERPDGSNFTLKIRSTKLEDSAMYFCASSDGGAYNEQFFGPGTRLTVL.

V and J are TRBV5-4 and TRBJ1-2; the match to TRBD1 covers 9 bases. The CDR3 runs to 14 residues. With V trimmed by 4 bases and J by 8 bases, 9 bases remained unmatched. The V gene's germline CDR1 is SGHNT and CDR2 YYREEE (reference sequence). CDR3 sequence (DNA): TGTGCCAGCAGCCCCTCCGGGACAGGGATAGGCTACACCTTC. Protein: CASSPSGTGIGYTF.

This clone was seen a few times. The chain carries TRBV29-1 and TRBJ2-5; D is possibly TRBD1 (5 bases). This CDR3 has 14 amino acids. Germline V gives CDR1 SQVTM, CDR2 ANQGSEA. V dropped 1 base and J dropped 7 bases, with 16 bases sitting between them. This chain's CDR3 is CSVEGGGAPPTQYF. As DNA, the CDR3 is TGCAGCGTTGAAGGGGGCGGTGCTCCTCCGACCCAGTACTTC.

Worth noting for this clone: One end of the junction is discordant with germline, which a read error may explain. The V gene is TRBV5-3, the J gene TRBJ1-3; D is unresolved. TRBV5-3 is reported as an ORF; its role is uncertain. This CDR3 has 13 residues. CDR3 residues: CASSLGVGNTIYF. The CDR3 DNA is TGTGCCAGCAGCTTGGGAGTGGGAAACACCATATATTTT.

The chain couples TRBV11-3 to TRBJ2-7; TRBD2 agrees at 9 bases. The J segment lost 5 bases and the V segment lost 2 bases, leaving 4 bases of the junction unmatched. The germline V gene has CDR1 SGHNT and CDR2 YENEEA. There are 14 residues in the CDR3. The CDR3 reads CASSLSGLANEQYF. The CDR3, as DNA: TGTGCCAGCAGCTTATCGGGACTAGCCAACGAGCAGTACTTC.

The chain links TRBV2 to TRBJ2-5, with D maybe TRBD2 (5 bases). The germline V gene has CDR1 SNHLY and CDR2 FYNNEI. V dropped 8 bases and J dropped 3 bases, with 16 bases sitting between them. The CDR3 contains 14 residues. The CDR3 protein is CASYPGSNKETQYF. The DNA for the CDR3 is TGTGCCAGCTATCCGGGAAGTAATAAAGAGACCCAGTACTTC.

This clone was found a few times. The V call is TRBV5-1, the J call TRBJ1-1, with 7 nucleotides matching TRBD1. V trimming: 4 bases; J trimming: 4 bases; junction bases outside the gene matches: 7. The CDR3 extends over 14 amino acids. The germline CDR1 and CDR2 sequences are SGHRS and YFSETQ. The DNA of the CDR3 is TGCGCCAGCAGCGACAGGGCGGTGGGCACTGAAGCTTTCTTT. This gives the protein CASSDRAVGTEAFF. The variable domain in full, with the rest retrieved from reference TRBV5-1 and TRBJ1-1, is KAGVTQTPRYLIKTRGQQVTLSCSPISGHRSVSWYQQTPGQGLQFLFEYFSETQRNKGNFPGRFSGRQFSNSRSEMNVSTLELGDSALYLCASSDRAVGTEAFFGQGTRLTVV.

Concerning this clone: A much larger clone sits a single nucleotide away, making a read error possible. This sequence joins TRBV28 and TRBJ1-2; 8 bases line up with TRBD1. CDR1 is MDHEN and CDR2 is SYDVKM in the germline V gene. The CDR3 length is 15 residues. Germline trimming cut 4 bases from V and 10 bases from J; bases unmatched to any gene: 14. CDR3 region: CASSYGQGTIGDYTF. CDR3 nucleotides: TGTGCCAGCAGTTACGGACAGGGTACTATCGGAGACTACACCTTC.

This rearrangement joins TRBV11-1 to TRBJ2-1; D is uncertain. V lost 5 bases to trimming and J lost 3 bases, with 20 bases between them. CDR1 and CDR2 from the germline V gene are SGHAT and FQDESV (reference sequence). The CDR3 totals 17 residues. The CDR3 nucleotides are TGTGCCAGCAGCCCGTACTTGGCGAACCCTGACTACAATGAGCAGTTCTTC. Residues: CASSPYLANPDYNEQFF.

The CDR3 sequence is CASRSGSSYNEQFF. The CDR3 nucleotides are TGTGCCAGCAGGAGCGGGAGCTCCTACAATGAGCAGTTCTTC. This chain connects TRBV5-6 to TRBJ2-1, with 8 nucleotides matching TRBD2. With 5 bases clipped from V and 0 bases from J, the junction kept 1 base outside the gene matches. Germline loops: CDR1 SGHDT, CDR2 YYEEEE. CDR3 length: 14 amino acids.

The V and J genes are TRBV7-5 and TRBJ2-7; TRBD2, the table's D call, was not compared with the DNA. TRBV7-5 is a documented pseudogene. The CDR3 covers 18 residues. CDR3 nucleotide sequence: TGTGCCAGAAGCTTAGAATCAATAGGGACTAGCGGGATATACGAGCAGTACTTC. Translation gives CARSLESIGTSGIYEQYF.

This clone was counted only a few times. The V gene is TRBV11-3, the J gene TRBJ2-5; 9 nucleotides agree with TRBD1. This CDR3 region has 14 residues. Germline CDR1 reads SGHNT; CDR2 reads YENEEA. Germline trimming cut 8 bases from V and 5 bases from J; bases unmatched to any gene: 9. Here the CDR3 reads CASRTGERGETQYF. In DNA, the CDR3 is TGTGCCAGCCGGACAGGGGAGCGAGGGGAGACCCAGTACTTC.

By sample share, this clone is medium-sized. The rearrangement joins TRBV28 to TRBJ2-1, with TRBD2 matching 7 bases. Germline CDR1 is MDHEN and CDR2 is SYDVKM. The J segment lost 8 bases and the V segment lost 8 bases, leaving 9 bases of the junction unmatched. CDR3 length: 13 residues. CDR3 loop: CASREGGAYEQFF. Written as DNA, the CDR3 is TGTGCCAGCCGAGAGGGAGGGGCTTATGAGCAGTTCTTC. The full variable domain, rest sourced from reference TRBV28 and TRBJ2-1, is DVKVTQSSRYLVKRTGEKVFLECVQDMDHENMFWYRQDPGLGLRLIYFSYDVKMKEKGDIPEGYSVSREKKERFSLILESASTNQTSMYLCASREGGAYEQFFGPGTRLTVL.

The sample holds a few counts of this clone. The chain has TRBV11-2 and TRBJ2-1; 13 bases agree with TRBD2. Germline lookup yields CDR1 SGHAT and CDR2 FQNNGV. This CDR3 has 16 residues. V gave up 5 bases and J gave up 4 bases; unmatched junction bases: 5. In nucleotides, the CDR3 is TGTGCCAGCAGCACCCGGACTAGCGGGGGTTACAATGAGCAGTTCTTC. This encodes CASSTRTSGGYNEQFF.

This chain joins TRBV7-9 and TRBJ2-7; the match to TRBD2 covers 11 bases. The CDR3 runs to 15 residues. Germline values: CDR1 SEHNR, CDR2 FQNEAQ (reference sequence). The V gene end was trimmed by 4 bases and the J gene end by 0 bases; junction bases not matched to a gene: 2. CDR3 region: CASSSGTSGSYEQYF. Written as DNA, the CDR3 is TGTGCCAGCAGCTCGGGGACTAGCGGCTCCTACGAGCAGTACTTC.

By sample fraction, this clone is medium-sized. The germline gene is not matched at one end of the junction; a read error may be the cause. The chain carries TRBV7-2 and TRBJ1-2; no clear D gene. CDR3 size: 12 residues. The germline CDR1 and CDR2 sequences are SGHTA and FQGNSA. This CDR3 is CASSFRPGPPTF. The CDR3, as DNA: TGTGCCAGCAGCTTCCGACCGGGCCCGCCGACTTTC.

The chain has TRBV9 and TRBJ2-1; TRBD1 agrees at 7 bases. CDR3 length: 12 residues. The germline V gene has CDR1 SGDLS and CDR2 YYNGEE. V was clipped by 10 bases and J by 6 bases; unmatched bases: 7. The CDR3 sequence: CAGDRASNEQFF. CDR3 nucleotides: TGTGCCGGCGACAGGGCCTCCAATGAGCAGTTCTTC. The variable domain in full, with the rest retrieved from reference TRBV9 and TRBJ2-1, is DSGVTQTPKHLITATGQRVTLRCSPRSGDLSVYWYQQSLDQGLQFLIQYYNGEERAKGNILERFSAQQFPDLHSELNLSSLELGDSALYFCAGDRASNEQFFGPGTRLTVL.

The chain carries TRBV18 and TRBJ1-4, with a weak D call TRBD1 (6 bases). The CDR3 length is 12 residues. V lost 3 bases and J lost 8, with 7 bases in between. Germline V CDR1 and CDR2: KGHSH, LQKENI. CDR3 in DNA: TGTGCCAGCTCACCTGACAGGGAAAAACTGTTTTTT. Translated, it gives CASSPDREKLFF.

This clone turned up a few times. The chain uses TRBV11-3 and TRBJ2-2; possibly TRBD2 for D (6 bases). V was trimmed by 2 bases and J by 6 bases, leaving 7 bases between them. The CDR3 contains 13 residues. Germline lookup yields CDR1 SGHNT and CDR2 YENEEA. The chain's CDR3 is CASSLREAGELFF. In DNA form, the CDR3 reads TGTGCCAGCAGCTTAAGGGAGGCCGGGGAGCTGTTTTTT.

In its sample, this clone was seen a few times. The V call is TRBV7-9, the J call TRBJ2-7; 11 bases are shared with TRBD2. J gave up 0 bases and V 7 bases, and 14 bases lay outside the gene matches. The CDR3 has 18 residues. CDR1 SEHNR and CDR2 FQNEAQ come from the germline V gene (reference sequence). The CDR3 spells CASNPSPGLAESSYEQYF. The CDR3 nucleotides read TGTGCCAGCAACCCGAGTCCGGGACTAGCGGAAAGCTCCTACGAGCAGTACTTC.

This chain uses TRBV7-8 with TRBJ2-7; 9 bases align to TRBD2. CDR3 length: 16 amino acids. The J segment lost 3 bases and the V segment lost 5 bases, leaving 11 bases of the junction unmatched. CDR1 is SGHVS and CDR2 is FQNEAQ in the germline V gene. CDR3 coding DNA: TGTGCCAGCAGCCGAACTATAGCGGGAGTAAGCTACGAGCAGTACTTC. This encodes CASSRTIAGVSYEQYF.

This clone has only a few counts. The chain recombines TRBV6-5 with TRBJ2-7; no clear D. The V and J ends lost 2 bases and 6 bases respectively, with 8 bases between them. Looked up from germline, CDR1 is MNHEY and CDR2 is SVGAGI. The CDR3 is made up of 12 amino acids. The CDR3 region has the DNA TGTGCCAGCAGTTACCGAACGGGCGAGCAGTACTTC. It translates to CASSYRTGEQYF.